These 20 T cell receptor beta chains share one sample of origin, sequenced in a study of T cell repertoires in cytomegalovirus infection. These TCRs' antigens remain unknown. TCRdb analysed the reads with MiXCR anew, one entry per CDR3 protein. The repertoire holds approximately 110,000 distinct CDR3 sequences, with less than 55% as singletons. Material: CD8+ T cells from cultured PBMCs, obtained from culture after CMV antigen stimulation. Receptor source: a human donor in good health (CMV status not recorded). Some clones in this sample may be carry-over from other donors' samples.

The chain links TRBV20-1 to TRBJ1-3, with D unclear. Between the trimmed V and J ends, which lost 1 base and 0 bases, there was a span of 4 bases. Germline CDR1 reads DFQATT; CDR2 reads SNEGSKA (reference sequence). CDR3 length equals 13 residues. DNA for the CDR3: TGCAGTGCTAGAGTTGGCTCTGGAAACACCATATATTTT. Protein: CSARVGSGNTIYF.

The chain recombines TRBV12-3 or TRBV12-4 with TRBJ2-5; 11 bases are shared with TRBD1. V gave up 3 bases and J gave up 4 bases; unmatched junction bases: 4. The CDR3 spans 15 residues. The CDR3 DNA sequence: TGTGCCAGCAGTTTTTCCGGGACAGGGGGAGAGACCCAGTACTTC. This sequence encodes CASSFSGTGGETQYF.

This sequence joins TRBV5-6 and TRBJ2-1; 9 bases map to TRBD1. The V gene's germline CDR1 is SGHDT and CDR2 YYEEEE. V shed 1 base and J 6 bases; nucleotides not matched to a gene: 8. The CDR3 runs 16 residues. The CDR3 region is CASSLYGTGIGNEQFF. The CDR3 DNA reads TGTGCCAGCAGCTTGTACGGGACAGGGATTGGCAATGAGCAGTTCTTC.

This sequence joins TRBV12-3 or TRBV12-4 and TRBJ2-2; either TRBD1 or TRBD2 may supply D (6 bases each). CDR3 size: 15 residues. Trimming stripped 5 bases from V and 3 bases from J, with 13 bases between. The CDR3: CASSGWGADTGELFF. CDR3 coding DNA: TGTGCCAGCAGTGGATGGGGGGCTGACACCGGGGAGCTGTTTTTT.

This clonotype was seen only a few times. DNA for the CDR3: TGTGCCAGCAGTCGGGTAGCGGGGGGAAGGGGAGATACGCAGTATTTT. It is translated as CASSRVAGGRGDTQYF. The chain links TRBV28 to TRBJ2-3, with 10 bases that match TRBD2. J was trimmed by 5 bases and V by 5 bases; bases with no gene match: 10. The CDR3 loop spans 16 amino acids. Per germline, CDR1 MDHEN and CDR2 SYDVKM.

This clonotype has ten or more counts. The chain links TRBV7-6 to TRBJ2-1; D unclear. The CDR3 is 18 residues long. Germline V gene sequence: CDR1 SGHVS, CDR2 FNYEAQ. V was clipped by 1 base and J by 5 bases, with 21 bases between them. The CDR3 is CASSLENYASDVDNEQFF. The CDR3 DNA follows: TGTGCCAGCAGCTTAGAGAACTACGCTTCAGATGTTGACAATGAGCAGTTCTTC.

The table lists this clonotype with many counts. V usage is TRBV28 and J usage is TRBJ2-3, with a tentative D call TRBD2 (7 bases). The germline V gene encodes CDR1 MDHEN and CDR2 SYDVKM. V lost 3 bases, J lost 7 bases, and 20 bases lay in between. The CDR3 runs to 16 residues. DNA for the CDR3: TGTGCCAGCAGTTTCTTGGCGGGGGCCTCTCCCCATACGCAGTATTTT. Protein sequence: CASSFLAGASPHTQYF.

The chain recombines TRBV6-5 with TRBJ1-1; 9 bases are shared with TRBD1. CDR3 length equals 13 residues. J gave up 7 bases and V 2 bases, and 2 bases lay outside the gene matches. Germline loops: CDR1 MNHEY, CDR2 SVGAGI. The CDR3 sequence: CASSYAGQGEAFF. DNA of the CDR3: TGTGCCAGCAGTTACGCGGGACAGGGTGAAGCTTTCTTT.

This clonotype came up many times. The rearrangement joins TRBV28 to TRBJ2-7, with unresolved D. The CDR3 is made up of 14 amino acids. The V and J ends lost 5 bases and 0 bases respectively, with 11 bases between them. Germline CDR1 MDHEN, CDR2 SYDVKM. CDR3 DNA: TGTGCCAGCAGTAAGGTCATAAACTCCTACGAGCAGTACTTC. Encoded protein: CASSKVINSYEQYF.

This clonotype was seen more than once but under ten times. The genes are TRBV28 and TRBJ2-3; TRBD2 matches at 7 bases. This CDR3 is 11 amino acids long. The ends lost 11 bases at V and 5 bases at J; junction bases unmatched: 4. Germline lookup yields CDR1 MDHEN and CDR2 SYDVKM. The CDR3 is CALGEGDTQYF. The CDR3 DNA reads as TGTGCCCTCGGGGAGGGAGATACGCAGTATTTT.

The chain joins TRBV19 to TRBJ2-7, with 11 bases lining up with TRBD2. CDR1 is LNHDA and CDR2 is SQIVND in the germline V gene (reference sequence). J was trimmed by 4 bases and V by 5 bases; bases with no gene match: 7. The CDR3 runs 15 residues. This CDR3 reads CASSAGGTSGYEQYF. The CDR3 nucleotides read TGTGCCAGTAGTGCCGGGGGGACTAGCGGTTACGAGCAGTACTTC.

The V gene is TRBV6-6, the J gene TRBJ2-1, with 10 bases fitting TRBD1. V shed 5 bases, J shed 3 bases, and the junction held 7 bases outside the gene matches. The length of the CDR3 is 16 residues. Germline-derived CDR1 and CDR2 are MNHNY and SVGAGI (reference sequence). CDR3 nucleotide sequence: TGTGCCAGCAGTATAGGGGACAGGGGCTACTACAATGAGCAGTTCTTC. It encodes CASSIGDRGYYNEQFF.

Regarding this clonotype: This may stem from a read error, because a much larger clone lies one nucleotide away. The J gene is TRBJ2-5, the V gene TRBV2; no clear D. Germline CDR1 is SNHLY and CDR2 is FYNNEI. This CDR3 contains 11 residues. V lost 6 bases, J lost 5 bases, and 7 bases lay in between. The CDR3 coding sequence is TGTGCCAGCAGCGTCGGGGAGACCCAGTACTTC. Its protein is CASSVGETQYF.

This clonotype showed up many times. The CDR3 loop reads CASSLVGPGIQYF. In DNA form, the CDR3 reads TGTGCCAGCAGCTTAGTGGGACCTGGCATTCAGTACTTC. This chain links TRBV7-8 with TRBJ2-4; D may be TRBD1 or TRBD2 (5 bases each). The CDR3 length is 13 residues. Per the germline V gene, CDR1 is SGHVS and CDR2 is FQNEAQ. The V gene lost 1 base and the J gene lost 9 bases, with 10 bases spanning the gap.

V is TRBV2 and J is TRBJ1-2, with TRBD1 identical over 9 bases. CDR3 length equals 14 residues. In germline, CDR1 is SNHLY, CDR2 FYNNEI. Unmatched junction bases numbered 3, after V lost 1 base and J lost 6 bases. CDR3 sequence: CASSEGDRVDGYTF. CDR3 nucleotide sequence: TGTGCCAGCAGTGAAGGGGACAGGGTAGATGGCTACACCTTC.

This clonotype appeared a few times. CDR3 DNA sequence: TGTGCCAGCAGTTTATGGGAGGGCACTGAAGCTTTCTTT. It translates to CASSLWEGTEAFF. The rearrangement links TRBV27 to TRBJ1-1; no reliable D call. Germline CDR1 reads MNHEY; CDR2 reads SMNVEV (reference sequence). V was clipped by 1 base and J by 4 bases, with 7 bases between them. The CDR3 is made up of 13 amino acids.

The rearrangement uses TRBV20-1 and TRBJ2-3; 8 bases agree with TRBD2. Germline lookup yields CDR1 DFQATT and CDR2 SNEGSKA (reference sequence). V shed 0 bases and J 3 bases; nucleotides not matched to a gene: 14. The length of the CDR3 is 18 residues. The CDR3 coding sequence is TGCAGTGCTAGAGAATGGGAAGGGGCGGGGGGAGAGACAGATACGCAGTATTTT. It yields the protein CSAREWEGAGGETDTQYF.

The chain links TRBV15 to TRBJ2-7; D remains unclear. The CDR3 runs to 14 residues. The V end was cut by 4 bases, the J end by 0 bases, with 10 bases between. The germline V gene has CDR1 LNHNV and CDR2 YYDKDF (reference sequence). CDR3 sequence (DNA): TGTGCCACCAGCATTTCGGTTTTCTCCTACGAGCAGTACTTC. It is translated as CATSISVFSYEQYF.

The V and J genes are TRBV3-1 and TRBJ2-7; D unresolved. Deletions cut 1 base from V and 2 bases from J, with 9 bases between. The CDR3 has 14 amino acids. CDR1 and CDR2 from the germline V gene are LGHDT and YNNKEL (reference sequence). The CDR3 DNA sequence: TGTGCCAGCAGCCAAGGGCGATTTCCCTACGAGCAGTACTTC. This codes for CASSQGRFPYEQYF.

This clonotype was picked up many times. The chain joins TRBV29-1 to TRBJ2-7, with D possibly being TRBD1 (6 bases). Deletions cut 2 bases from V and 6 bases from J, with 14 bases between. Germline V CDR1 and CDR2: SQVTM, ANQGSEA. CDR3 size: 13 residues. The CDR3 DNA is TGCAGCGTTGAATTTGCCGAAGGGGGCGAGCAGTACTTC. This sequence encodes CSVEFAEGGEQYF.